The 11 T cell receptor beta chains presented below share a single source sample, sequenced in a study of shared clonotypes between healthy human individuals. Clones were sequenced by immunoSEQ multiplex PCR, and TCRdb holds only the in-frame ones, with some missing. The data contain about 480,000 clones, more than 65% of them singletons. The specimen was PBMCs. These receptors were obtained from a woman between 40 and 55 years old in good health. Some clones in this sample may be carry-over from other donors' samples.

This clone was seen ten or more times. CDR3 in DNA: TGTGCCAGCAGTCGTACAGGGATTAAGTGGGAGCTGTTTTTT. Protein product: CASSRTGIKWELFF. V and J are TRBV28 and TRBJ2-2, with TRBD1 as a possible D gene (6 bases). The CDR3 length is 14 residues. Germline-derived CDR1 and CDR2 are MDHEN and SYDVKM. Trimming cost V 5 bases and J 9 bases, with 16 bases left between them.

This clone ranks as medium-sized (0.01 to 0.1%). The chain recombines TRBV5-8 with TRBJ1-5, with TRBD1 matching 12 bases. V gave up 7 bases and J gave up 3 bases; unmatched junction bases: 2. Germline CDR1 is SGHTS and CDR2 is YDEGEE. The CDR3 is made up of 14 amino acids. The CDR3 spells CASGTGGLNQPQHF. Here the CDR3 DNA reads TGTGCCAGCGGGACAGGGGGCCTCAATCAGCCCCAGCATTTT. Variable domain in full (rest from reference TRBV5-8 and TRBJ1-5): EAGVTQSPTHLIKTRGQQATLRCSPISGHTSVYWYQQALGLGLQFLLWYDEGEERNRGNFPPRFSGRQFPNYSSELNVNALELEDSALYLCASGTGGLNQPQHFGDGTRLSIL.

This clone was seen only once. The V gene is TRBV11-2, the J gene TRBJ1-2; no definite D call. V was clipped by 4 bases and J by 1 base, with 7 bases between them. There are 13 residues in the CDR3. Germline V gives CDR1 SGHAT, CDR2 FQNNGV. For the CDR3, the DNA is TGTGCCAGCAGCTCGGACCTTAACTATGGCTACACCTTC. Translation gives CASSSDLNYGYTF.

The chain links TRBV11-2 to TRBJ1-5, with 10 bases lining up with TRBD1. The CDR3 has 19 residues. The V and J ends lost 2 bases and 3 bases, in that order; junction bases with no gene match: 13. From germline, CDR1 is SGHAT and CDR2 FQNNGV. CDR3 sequence (DNA): TGTGCCAGCAGCTTAAGGGAGCTGACAGGGGGCTTCCCCAATCAGCCCCAGCATTTT. It translates to CASSLRELTGGFPNQPQHF.

The V and J genes are TRBV7-2 and TRBJ1-1; D unclear. Trimming left V 2 bases short and J 11 bases short, with 12 bases between. The CDR3 has 12 residues. CDR1 and CDR2 from the germline V gene are SGHTA and FQGNSA. CDR3 protein: CASSLLGASAFF. The DNA of the CDR3 is TGTGCCAGCAGCTTATTAGGTGCGAGTGCTTTCTTT.

This clone was picked up a small number of times. The CDR3, as DNA: TGTGCCAGCAGCCTTGGGACCGATCTTTCTCAGCAGTACTTC. Translating gives CASSLGTDLSQQYF. This chain uses TRBV28 with TRBJ2-7; D tentatively fits TRBD1 or TRBD2 (5 bases each). Germline V lookup: CDR1 MDHEN, CDR2 SYDVKM. With 6 bases removed from V and 8 bases from J, the gap between germline ends came to 20 bases. The CDR3 spans 14 residues.

To note about this clone: At one boundary the junction diverges from the germline segment, which might be a read error. J is TRBJ1-2 and V is TRBV6-1; unclear D gene. CDR3 length equals 11 residues. Per germline, CDR1 MNHNS and CDR2 SASEGT. The CDR3 DNA sequence: TGTGCCAGCAGCGAAGTCTATGGCTACACCTTC. This gives the protein CASSEVYGYTF.

This clone has only one observation. The chain employs TRBV7-2 and TRBJ2-7; 7 nucleotides line up with TRBD2. The V segment lost 5 bases and the J segment 7 bases; nucleotides outside the gene matches: 8. The CDR3 contains 13 residues. CDR1 and CDR2 from the germline V gene are SGHTA and FQGNSA. Here the CDR3 DNA reads TGTGCCAGCAGCCCGGGACTATGGATTGAGCAGTACTTC. This codes for CASSPGLWIEQYF.

For this clone: Other DNA sequences of this sample code for an identical CDR3. The genes are TRBV5-1 and TRBJ2-3; 8 nucleotides agree with TRBD1. With V trimmed by 4 bases and J by 6 bases, 7 bases remained unmatched. The germline V gene encodes CDR1 SGHRS and CDR2 YFSETQ. The CDR3 consists of 14 residues. CDR3 in amino acids: CASSLRQGTDTQYF. The CDR3 bases are TGCGCCAGCAGCCTCAGACAGGGGACGGATACGCAGTATTTT.

J is TRBJ2-7 and V is TRBV6-6; TRBD2 matches at 11 bases. V gave up 7 bases and J gave up 1 base; unmatched junction bases: 6. The germline V gene has CDR1 MNHNY and CDR2 SVGAGI (reference sequence). There are 15 residues in the CDR3. CDR3 bases: TGTGCCAGCACCAAGACTAGCGGGGCTTCCTACGAGCAGTACTTC. As protein: CASTKTSGASYEQYF.

The rearrangement joins TRBV2 to TRBJ2-2; D is unresolved. With 3 bases removed from V and 4 bases from J, the gap between germline ends came to 6 bases. CDR1 and CDR2 from the germline V gene are SNHLY and FYNNEI. The CDR3 has 13 amino acids. The CDR3 region is CASSETGTGELFF. The DNA of the CDR3 is TGTGCCAGCAGTGAGACGGGCACCGGGGAGCTGTTTTTT.